At least ten counts were recorded for the clone carrying this T cell receptor beta chain. What it recognizes is unknown. The data were obtained in a study of T-cell reconstitution after alpha-beta-depleted transplantation in children. As it was prepared, the TCRbeta library received unique molecular identifiers. TCRdb re-called the PCR reads through MiXCR, storing one row per CDR3 protein. This table holds tens of thousands of distinct CDR3 sequences, 4.9% found once. Findings and caveats of the study: There were reportedly several hundred expanded graft clones from which alpha-beta T cells came about two months after transplant.

Germline V gene lookup returns CDR1 MGHRA and CDR2 YSYEKL. The CDR3 is 17 residues long. Trimming cost V 4 bases and J 5 bases; bases outside gene matches: 6. Here the sequenced sample was PBMCs, mostly from graft donor cells, taken 180 days after TCRalphabeta/CD19-depleted stem cell transplant. The rearrangement links TRBV4-1 to TRBJ2-1, with 15 bases that match TRBD2. The source of this sequence is a boy under two years old who had a stem cell transplant for acute myeloid leukemia, so the T cells may come from the graft donor. The CDR3 sequence: CASSPRTSGGADNEQFF. Written as DNA, the CDR3 is TGCGCCAGCAGCCCCCGGACTAGCGGGGGGGCAGACAATGAGCAGTTCTTC.